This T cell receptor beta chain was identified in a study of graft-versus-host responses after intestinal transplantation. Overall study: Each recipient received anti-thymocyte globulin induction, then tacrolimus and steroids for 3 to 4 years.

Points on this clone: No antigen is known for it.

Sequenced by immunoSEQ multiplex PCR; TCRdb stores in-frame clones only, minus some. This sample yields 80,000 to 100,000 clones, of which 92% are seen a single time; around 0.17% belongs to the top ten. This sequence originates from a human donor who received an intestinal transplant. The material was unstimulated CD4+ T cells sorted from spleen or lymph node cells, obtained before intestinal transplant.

Here the CDR3 DNA reads TGTGCCTGGTCGGGACTAGCGGGGGGGTTCTCCTACAATGAGCAGTTCTTC. This gives the protein CAWSGLAGGFSYNEQFF. The chain couples TRBV30 to TRBJ2-1; 16 bases are a match to TRBD2. Trimming removed 5 bases from V and 0 bases from J; junction bases left unmatched: 4. Per germline, CDR1 GTSNPN and CDR2 SVGIG (reference sequence). The CDR3 runs to 17 residues.